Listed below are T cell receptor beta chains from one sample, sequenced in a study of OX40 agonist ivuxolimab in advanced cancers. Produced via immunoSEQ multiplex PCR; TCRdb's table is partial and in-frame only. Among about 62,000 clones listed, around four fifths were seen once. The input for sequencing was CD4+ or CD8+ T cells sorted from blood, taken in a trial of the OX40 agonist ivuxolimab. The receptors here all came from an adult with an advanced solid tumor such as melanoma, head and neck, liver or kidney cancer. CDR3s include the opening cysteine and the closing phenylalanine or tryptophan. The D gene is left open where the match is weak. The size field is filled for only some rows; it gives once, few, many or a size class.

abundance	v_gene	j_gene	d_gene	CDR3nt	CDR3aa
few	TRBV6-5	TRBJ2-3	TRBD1	TGTGCCAGCAAGAGGCAGGGGGCCGGTACGCAGTATTTT	CASKRQGAGTQYF
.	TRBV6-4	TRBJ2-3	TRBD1	TGTGCCAGCAGTTTAGGACAGGCCTTCACAGATACGCAGTATTTT	CASSLGQAFTDTQYF
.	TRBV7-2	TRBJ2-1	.	TGTGCCAGCAGCTGGAAAGGGAATGAGCAGTTCTTC	CASSWKGNEQFF
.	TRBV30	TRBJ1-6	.	TGTGCCTGGGGGGGGCACTTTAATTCACCCCTCCACTTT	CAWGGHFNSPLHF
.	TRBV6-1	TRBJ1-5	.	TGTGCCAGCAGTGAAGACACTGGGGTTTACAGCAATCAGCCCCAGCATTTT	CASSEDTGVYSNQPQHF
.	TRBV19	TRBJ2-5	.	TGTGCCAGTAGTTTACAGGGCCGGCAAGAGACCCAGTACTTC	CASSLQGRQETQYF
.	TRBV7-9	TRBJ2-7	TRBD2	TGTGCCAGCAGCTTTACCCTAGCGGAGAAAAAATACGAGCAGTACTTC	CASSFTLAEKKYEQYF
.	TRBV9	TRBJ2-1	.	TGTGCCAGCAGCGTAGGAGGGGGAAGCAATGAGCAGTTCTTC	CASSVGGGSNEQFF
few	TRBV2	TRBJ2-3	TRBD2	TGTGCCAGCATGGGGGGGGAGGGTGAGGATACGCAGTATTTT	CASMGGEGEDTQYF
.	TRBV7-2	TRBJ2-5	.	TGTGCCAGCAGCATAAACCGGGGTCAAGAGACCCAGTACTTC	CASSINRGQETQYF
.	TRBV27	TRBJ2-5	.	TGTGCCAGCACTAGTATTGTCTCGGATCAAGAGACCCAGTACTTC	CASTSIVSDQETQYF
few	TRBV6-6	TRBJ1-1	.	TGTGCCAGCGGACCTACCTACACTGAAGCTTTCTTT	CASGPTYTEAFF
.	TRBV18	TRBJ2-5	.	TGTGCCAGCTCACCGGGCAGGGGGGTCGGAGAGACCCAGTACTTC	CASSPGRGVGETQYF
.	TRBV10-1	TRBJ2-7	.	TGCGCCAGCAGTGATTCAGGGCCCTCCGGCCTCTACGAGCAGTACTTC	CASSDSGPSGLYEQYF
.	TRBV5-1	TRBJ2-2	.	TGCGCCAGCACGTCGGAGACCGGGGAGCTGTTTTTT	CASTSETGELFF